This record looks at one TCR beta chain sequence and its context. CDR3 length: 16 amino acids. Per the germline V gene, CDR1 is MNHEY and CDR2 is SVGEGT. V lost 2 bases and J lost 6; bases outside the gene matches: 13. The data originate from a study of blood T cell repertoires in COVID-19. About the study: PBMCs, B-cell-depleted T cells, or T cells were the source of the cDNA or gDNA that made up the material.

Clones were sequenced by immunoSEQ multiplex PCR, and TCRdb holds only the in-frame ones, with some missing. Among 45,000 or so clones listed, about 90% were seen once. The chain combines TRBV6-2 or TRBV6-3 with TRBJ2-7, with TRBD2 identical over 7 bases. The origin of this receptor is a woman older than 75 in a cohort sampled during active or convalescent COVID-19. The sequencing input was peripheral blood. CDR3 bases: TGTGCCAGCAGTTACAGTTTGAGACTAGCCCCATCCGAGCAGTACTTC. It translates to CASSYSLRLAPSEQYF.